This TCR beta chain was identified in a study of blood T cell repertoires in COVID-19. At the level of the study: Researchers got acute and convalescent COVID-19 samples from the United States, Italy and Spain. T cells, B-cell-depleted T cells, or PBMCs supplied cDNA or gDNA.

In the authors' workflow: Scientists estimated how many nucleated cells there were by amplifying reference gene primers. Some clones are missing from TCRdb's copy, which holds only in-frame ones; the method was immunoSEQ multiplex PCR. That table supplies the V and J calls and clone size; D and trimming were determined from the DNA. The table lists 180,000 or so clones, about 87% of them singletons, with roughly 2.5% in the top ten. The CDR3 is 14 amino acids. Germline V gene data show CDR1 as DFQATT and CDR2 as SNEGSKA (reference sequence). V lost 3 bases, J lost 0 bases, and 10 bases lay in between.

The gene calls are TRBV20-1 and TRBJ2-3, with D perhaps matching TRBD2 (6 bases). The TCR comes from a man aged 40-49 years with active or convalescent COVID-19. Sequences were obtained from peripheral blood. DNA for the CDR3: TGCAGTGCTAGTATTAGCGGAAGCACAGATACGCAGTATTTT. Translation gives CSASISGSTDTQYF.